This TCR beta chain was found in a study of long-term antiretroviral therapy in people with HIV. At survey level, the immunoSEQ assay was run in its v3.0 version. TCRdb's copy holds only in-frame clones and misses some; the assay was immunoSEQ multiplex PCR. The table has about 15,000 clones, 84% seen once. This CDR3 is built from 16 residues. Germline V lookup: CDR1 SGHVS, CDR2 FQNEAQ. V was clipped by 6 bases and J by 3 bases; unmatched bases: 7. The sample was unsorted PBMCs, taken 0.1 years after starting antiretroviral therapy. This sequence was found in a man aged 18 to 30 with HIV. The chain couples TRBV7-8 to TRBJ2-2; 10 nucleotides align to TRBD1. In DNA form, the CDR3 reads TGTGCCAGCAGTTATATGACAGGGGGCTACACCGGGGAGCTGTTTTTT. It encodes CASSYMTGGYTGELFF.